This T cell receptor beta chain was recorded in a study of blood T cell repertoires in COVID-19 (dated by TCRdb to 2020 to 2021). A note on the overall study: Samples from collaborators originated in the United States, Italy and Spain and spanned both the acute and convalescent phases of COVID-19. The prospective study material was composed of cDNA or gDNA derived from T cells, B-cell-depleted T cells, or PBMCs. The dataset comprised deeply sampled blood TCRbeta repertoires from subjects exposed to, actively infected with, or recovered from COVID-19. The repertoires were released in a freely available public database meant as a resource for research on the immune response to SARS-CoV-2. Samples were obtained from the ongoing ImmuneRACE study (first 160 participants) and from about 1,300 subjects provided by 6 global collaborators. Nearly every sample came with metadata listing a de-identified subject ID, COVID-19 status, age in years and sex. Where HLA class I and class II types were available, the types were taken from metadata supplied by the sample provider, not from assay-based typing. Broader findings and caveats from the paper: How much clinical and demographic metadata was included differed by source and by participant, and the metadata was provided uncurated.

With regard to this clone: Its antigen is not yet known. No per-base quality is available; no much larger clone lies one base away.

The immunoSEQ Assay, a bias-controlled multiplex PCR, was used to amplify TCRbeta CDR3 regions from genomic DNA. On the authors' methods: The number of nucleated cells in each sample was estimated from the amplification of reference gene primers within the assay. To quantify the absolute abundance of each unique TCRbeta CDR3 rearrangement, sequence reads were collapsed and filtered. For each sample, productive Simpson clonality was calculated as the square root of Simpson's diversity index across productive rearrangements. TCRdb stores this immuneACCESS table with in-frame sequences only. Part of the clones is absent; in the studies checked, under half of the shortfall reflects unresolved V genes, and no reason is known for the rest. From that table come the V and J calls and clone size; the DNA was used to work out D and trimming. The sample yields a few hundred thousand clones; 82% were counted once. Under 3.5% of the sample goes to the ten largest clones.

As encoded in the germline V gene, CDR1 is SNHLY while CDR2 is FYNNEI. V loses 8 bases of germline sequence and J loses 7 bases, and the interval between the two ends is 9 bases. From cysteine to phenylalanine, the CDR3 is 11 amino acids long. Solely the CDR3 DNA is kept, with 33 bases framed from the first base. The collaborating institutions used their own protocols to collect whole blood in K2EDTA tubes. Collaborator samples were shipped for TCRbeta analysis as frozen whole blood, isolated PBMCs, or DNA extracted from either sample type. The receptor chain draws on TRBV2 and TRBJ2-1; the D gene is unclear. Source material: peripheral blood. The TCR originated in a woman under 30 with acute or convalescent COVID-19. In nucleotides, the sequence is TGTGCCAGCTTGGTAGTTAATGAGCAGTTCTTC. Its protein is CASLVVNEQFF.